Below, 23 T cell receptor beta chains from the same sample are listed, as sequenced in a study of shared clonotypes between healthy human individuals (TCRdb year 2020). Library method: the immunoSEQ multiplex PCR assay. The clones in this table, taken by TCRdb from immuneACCESS, are in-frame only. Not every clone is retained; where verified, under half of the shortfall comes from an unresolved V gene, and the cause of the rest is unknown. The sample table records fewer than 2.5 million clones; 90% to 95% of these occur just once. Clones ranked in the top ten supply approximately 0.35% of the sample. The sequenced material came from naive CD4+ T cells from PBMCs. The intended sense of this specimen's cell subset or site label: CD45RA+ positively selected. The receptors derive from a man aged 18 to 35 in good health. Some clones in this sample may be carry-over from other donors' samples.

This clone has only one observation. The chain has TRBV7-2 and TRBJ1-1, with D perhaps TRBD1 (5 bases). The CDR3 extends over 14 amino acids. Germline assignment: CDR1 SGHTA and CDR2 FQGNSA. V was pared by 5 bases and J by 4 bases, with 14 bases between. CDR3 amino acids: CASSPGKWGTEAFF. The CDR3 DNA reads as TGTGCCAGCAGCCCAGGGAAATGGGGCACTGAAGCTTTCTTT.

The chain uses TRBV6-5 and TRBJ2-7; 8 bases map to TRBD1. The CDR3 covers 15 residues. Germline V CDR1 and CDR2: MNHEY, SVGAGI. The ends lost 0 bases at V and 6 bases at J; junction bases unmatched: 7. In nucleotides, the CDR3 is TGTGCCAGCAGTTACTCCAGGACAGGGACGGGCGAGCAGTACTTC. It codes for CASSYSRTGTGEQYF.

In its sample, this clone was seen once. This chain joins TRBV5-4 and TRBJ2-3; TRBD2 matches 10 bases. The CDR3 is made up of 18 amino acids. The J segment lost 7 bases and the V segment lost 0 bases, leaving 14 bases of the junction unmatched. From germline, CDR1 is SGHNT and CDR2 YYREEE (reference sequence). CDR3 DNA: TGTGCCAGCAGCTTGGGGACCGAAACTAGCGGGACGGCTTATACGCAGTATTTT. It translates to CASSLGTETSGTAYTQYF.

This chain uses TRBV30 with TRBJ2-3; 13 bases fit TRBD2. The CDR3 contains 15 residues. V lost 5 bases and J lost 3; bases outside the gene matches: 5. From germline, CDR1 is GTSNPN and CDR2 SVGIG (reference sequence). The CDR3 region is CAWVGLAGATDTQYF. CDR3 nucleotide sequence: TGTGCCTGGGTTGGACTAGCGGGAGCAACAGATACGCAGTATTTT.

J is TRBJ1-2 and V is TRBV4-3; TRBD1 is a possible D gene (5 bases). The CDR3 consists of 13 residues. V was shortened by 4 bases and J by 6 bases, with 12 bases between the two germline ends. Germline V gives CDR1 LGHNA, CDR2 YSLEER. The CDR3 sequence: CASSLGGANGYTF. DNA of the CDR3: TGCGCCAGCAGCCTCGGTGGGGCTAATGGCTACACCTTC.

The gene calls are TRBV4-1 and TRBJ2-7, with 8 bases fitting TRBD2. The CDR3 is 15 amino acids. Trimming removed 1 base from V and 3 bases from J; junction bases left unmatched: 5. Germline lookup yields CDR1 MGHRA and CDR2 YSYEKL. Written as DNA, the CDR3 is TGCGCCAGCAGCCAAGGTGGACTAGCCAACTACGAGCAGTACTTC. Translation gives CASSQGGLANYEQYF.

This rearrangement joins TRBV5-1 to TRBJ2-1; 14 positions agree with TRBD2. Germline CDR1 is SGHRS and CDR2 is YFSETQ. After removal of 1 base from V and 3 bases from J, the junction contained 9 bases not matched to a gene. This CDR3 comprises 19 residues. The CDR3 region is CASSLPAGTSGSNYNEQFF. The CDR3 DNA follows: TGCGCCAGCAGCTTGCCGGCGGGGACTAGCGGGAGTAACTACAATGAGCAGTTCTTC.

The sample holds one count of this clone. The chain couples TRBV15 to TRBJ1-5; 7 nucleotides agree with TRBD1. There are 15 residues in the CDR3. The J segment lost 5 bases and the V segment lost 3 bases, leaving 7 bases of the junction unmatched. Germline CDR1 and CDR2: LNHNV and YYDKDF (reference sequence). CDR3 DNA: TGTGCCACCAGCAGGACAGGGTTCCCTGATCAGCCCCAGCATTTT. Translating gives CATSRTGFPDQPQHF.

A word on this clone: The sample carries other DNA sequences with the same CDR3. This chain joins TRBV10-3 and TRBJ1-5; the match to TRBD1 covers 11 bases. The CDR3 runs to 15 residues. The germline V gene has CDR1 ENHRY and CDR2 SYGVKD. The trim removed 8 bases at V and 4 bases at J, leaving 7 bases unmatched. CDR3 residues: CAISPGTGGNQPQHF. The CDR3 DNA sequence: TGTGCCATCTCGCCGGGGACAGGGGGGAATCAGCCCCAGCATTTT.

This chain connects TRBV6-6 to TRBJ2-7; maybe TRBD1 (5 bases). This CDR3 region has 14 residues. V lost 4 bases, J lost 5 bases, and 15 bases lay in between. Germline lookup yields CDR1 MNHNY and CDR2 SVGAGI (reference sequence). The DNA of the CDR3 is TGTGCCAGCAGTTTGTTAGGGGAAGCCCACGAGCAGTACTTC. As protein: CASSLLGEAHEQYF.

Points on this clone: The same CDR3 arises from other DNA sequences in this sample as well. V is TRBV29-1 and J is TRBJ2-3; 15 nucleotides agree with TRBD2. Per the germline V gene, CDR1 is SQVTM and CDR2 is ANQGSEA. The length of the CDR3 is 14 residues. With V trimmed by 7 bases and J by 3 bases, 2 bases remained unmatched. The CDR3 here is CSAGLAGGTDTQYF. CDR3 bases: TGCAGCGCTGGACTAGCGGGAGGGACAGATACGCAGTATTTT.

This chain links TRBV7-9 with TRBJ1-2; D remains unclear. The CDR3 sequence is 12 residues long. Germline loops: CDR1 SEHNR, CDR2 FQNEAQ (reference sequence). V lost 5 bases and J 4 bases, leaving 8 bases between the germline ends. CDR3: CASSPPAYGYTF. The CDR3, as DNA: TGTGCCAGCAGCCCCCCAGCCTATGGCTACACCTTC.

The chain links TRBV6-1 to TRBJ1-5; D is perhaps TRBD1 (5 bases). The CDR3 covers 15 residues. Germline V gene data show CDR1 as MNHNS and CDR2 as SASEGT. Trimming removed 5 bases from V and 0 bases from J, with 11 bases in between. The CDR3 region has the DNA TGTGCCAGCAGTTTCGTGGGGGATAGCAATCAGCCCCAGCATTTT. Amino acid sequence: CASSFVGDSNQPQHF.

This chain connects TRBV6-5 to TRBJ2-7; D possibly uses TRBD1 or TRBD2 (5 bases each). There are 14 residues in the CDR3. Trimming pared 5 bases from V and 2 bases from J, leaving 13 bases between. Germline loops: CDR1 MNHEY, CDR2 SVGAGI. For the CDR3, the DNA is TGTGCCAGCAGTCGCCGGGACCCCGCCTACGAGCAGTACTTC. It translates to CASSRRDPAYEQYF.

The gene calls are TRBV9 and TRBJ1-2, with 7 bases aligning to TRBD1. Germline CDR1 is SGDLS and CDR2 is YYNGEE. The trim removed 2 bases at V and 4 bases at J, leaving 14 bases unmatched. The CDR3 is 17 residues long. The CDR3 DNA reads TGTGCCAGCAGCGTTTACCGGACAGGTGAAGGTATCTATGGCTACACCTTC. Residues: CASSVYRTGEGIYGYTF.

The J gene is TRBJ2-5, the V gene TRBV29-1, with a weak D call TRBD2 (7 bases). The V gene lost 6 bases and the J gene lost 5 bases, with 19 bases spanning the gap. CDR3 length equals 14 residues. Germline V gene data show CDR1 as SQVTM and CDR2 as ANQGSEA. As DNA, the CDR3 is TGCAGCGTGGGGACTACAGGGTCCGGGGAGACCCAGTACTTC. Protein: CSVGTTGSGETQYF.

This clone has just one count. The chain couples TRBV28 to TRBJ2-7, with D perhaps matching TRBD2 (5 bases). CDR3 length equals 15 residues. Trimming pared 4 bases from V and 6 bases from J, leaving 19 bases between. CDR1 MDHEN and CDR2 SYDVKM come from the germline V gene. CDR3 sequence (DNA): TGTGCCAGCAGTTCCCCCGGGAACCTAAGGGCCGAGCAGTACTTC. This codes for CASSSPGNLRAEQYF.

The chain joins TRBV30 to TRBJ1-2; TRBD1 aligns across 7 bases. The CDR3 spans 13 residues. Germline V gene lookup returns CDR1 GTSNPN and CDR2 SVGIG (reference sequence). V shed 2 bases and J 6 bases; nucleotides not matched to a gene: 6. CDR3 DNA sequence: TGTGCCTGGAGTTATACGACAGGGAATGGCTACACCTTC. It translates to CAWSYTTGNGYTF. The complete variable domain, with remaining parts taken from reference TRBV30 and TRBJ1-2, reads SQTIHQWPATLVQPVGSPLSLECTVEGTSNPNLYWYRQAAGRGLQLLFYSVGIGQISSEVPQNLSASRPQDRQFILSSKKLLLSDSGFYLCAWSYTTGNGYTFGSGTRLTVV.

The chain links TRBV28 to TRBJ1-2; the D gene is possibly TRBD1 (5 bases). The germline V gene has CDR1 MDHEN and CDR2 SYDVKM. This CDR3 is 13 amino acids long. V lost 3 bases, J lost 13 bases, and 18 bases lay in between. The CDR3 coding sequence is TGTGCCAGCAGTTTGGATTCGGGACGGCAGTCCACCTTC. It translates to CASSLDSGRQSTF.

The chain has TRBV11-2 and TRBJ2-7, with TRBD1 identical over 9 bases. With 3 bases clipped from V and 6 bases from J, the junction kept 12 bases outside the gene matches. The germline CDR1 and CDR2 sequences are SGHAT and FQNNGV. The CDR3 is 16 amino acids. CDR3 sequence: CASSFLLMTGGGEQYF. CDR3 DNA sequence: TGTGCCAGCAGCTTCCTTTTGATGACAGGGGGTGGCGAGCAGTACTTC.

The chain is built from TRBV7-8 and TRBJ2-7, with TRBD2 identical over 9 bases. In germline, CDR1 is SGHVS, CDR2 FQNEAQ. V gave up 5 bases and J gave up 2 bases; unmatched junction bases: 4. The CDR3 runs 14 residues. CDR3 sequence reads: CASSASGTTYEQYF. CDR3 DNA sequence: TGTGCCAGCAGCGCTAGCGGGACAACCTACGAGCAGTACTTC.

The J gene is TRBJ1-5, the V gene TRBV6-6; D gene unclear. CDR3 length: 14 amino acids. The V end lost 6 bases, the J end lost 5 bases, and 14 bases lay between the germline ends. In germline, CDR1 is MNHNY, CDR2 SVGAGI (reference sequence). The CDR3 loop reads CASSRKGEDQPQHF. For the CDR3, the DNA is TGTGCCAGCAGCCGCAAGGGAGAGGATCAGCCCCAGCATTTT.

This sequence joins TRBV7-2 and TRBJ2-7; D is ambiguous. This CDR3 region has 14 residues. Trimming removed 1 base from V and 1 base from J, with 8 bases in between. Germline CDR1 SGHTA, CDR2 FQGNSA. As DNA, the CDR3 is TGTGCCAGCAGCTTAGAACTACCGTCCTACGAGCAGTACTTC. It encodes CASSLELPSYEQYF.